This record covers a single T cell receptor (beta chain). Original data processing: The assay estimated nucleated cells by amplifying reference gene primers. Generated by immunoSEQ multiplex PCR, the TCRdb table keeps only in-frame clones and is missing some. D and trimming come from the DNA, and the V and J calls and clone size come from that table. Among fewer than 350,000 clones, around 91% were seen once, and the ten largest hold about 9.5%. Researchers sorted participants into cohorts using their self-reported clinical history. Recovery meant two consecutive negative NP/OP PCR tests, professional clearance, or resolved symptoms. CDR3 length equals 17 residues. The ends lost 7 bases at V and 3 bases at J; junction bases unmatched: 13. Per germline, CDR1 SGHVS and CDR2 FQNEAQ. The data originate from a study of blood T cell repertoires in COVID-19. Background on the study: COVID-19 samples from acute and convalescent phases originated in the United States, Italy and Spain.

The receptor was isolated from a woman aged 40 to 55 who had recovered from COVID-19. Sequences were obtained from PBMCs or T cells enriched from blood (not recorded which). The J gene is TRBJ2-1, the V gene TRBV7-8; 9 nucleotides line up with TRBD2. CDR3 nucleotides: TGTGCCAGCAACCTTCCGGTGGCGGGAGGGGACTACAATGAGCAGTTCTTC. Its protein product is CASNLPVAGGDYNEQFF.